The entry below gives a single T cell receptor (beta chain) sequence along with its context. What it recognizes is unknown. Together with a sample-barcoded 5' primer, a J-beta primer mix was included in a second PCR lasting about 6 to 11 cycles. Carrying 12 random nucleotides, a template-switch adaptor labeled each individual cDNA molecule. TCRdb ran MiXCR on the 5' RACE reads and lists one entry per CDR3 protein. This repertoire shows roughly 790,000 distinct CDR3 sequences, around 46% found once; its top ten account for 20%. Caucasian individuals from Russia who were healthy and aged about 6 to 90 acted as donors. This sample stems from a study of blood T cells in healthy people across ages. Overall study findings and caveats: In the absence of known donor CMV status, changes in expanded clonotypes were possibly confounded. One million T cells yielded diversity estimates that were considered underestimates.

V was pared by 11 bases and J by 0 bases, with 8 bases between. Per germline, CDR1 MNHEY and CDR2 SVGAGI. The CDR3 is made up of 13 amino acids. This receptor was identified in a woman aged 55-69 years in good health. This chain connects TRBV6-5 to TRBJ2-6, with D perhaps TRBD1 (5 bases). The sample was blood. The CDR3 coding sequence is TGTGCCGCAGGGCTCTCTGGGGCCAACGTCCTGACTTTC. It specifies CAAGLSGANVLTF.